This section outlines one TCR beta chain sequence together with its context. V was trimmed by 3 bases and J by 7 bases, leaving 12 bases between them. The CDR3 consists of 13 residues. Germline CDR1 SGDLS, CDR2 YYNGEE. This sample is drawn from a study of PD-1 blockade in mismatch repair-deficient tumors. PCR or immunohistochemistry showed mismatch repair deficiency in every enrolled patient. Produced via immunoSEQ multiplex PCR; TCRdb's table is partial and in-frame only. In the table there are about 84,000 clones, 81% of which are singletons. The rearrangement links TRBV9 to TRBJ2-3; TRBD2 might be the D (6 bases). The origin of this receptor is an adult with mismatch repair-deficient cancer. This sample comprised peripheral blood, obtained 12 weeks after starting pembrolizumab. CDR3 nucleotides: TGTGCCAGCAGCGAGGCGGGAACGAATACGCAGTATTTT. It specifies CASSEAGTNTQYF. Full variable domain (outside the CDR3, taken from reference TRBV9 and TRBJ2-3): DSGVTQTPKHLITATGQRVTLRCSPRSGDLSVYWYQQSLDQGLQFLIQYYNGEERAKGNILERFSAQQFPDLHSELNLSSLELGDSALYFCASSEAGTNTQYFGPGTRLTVL.